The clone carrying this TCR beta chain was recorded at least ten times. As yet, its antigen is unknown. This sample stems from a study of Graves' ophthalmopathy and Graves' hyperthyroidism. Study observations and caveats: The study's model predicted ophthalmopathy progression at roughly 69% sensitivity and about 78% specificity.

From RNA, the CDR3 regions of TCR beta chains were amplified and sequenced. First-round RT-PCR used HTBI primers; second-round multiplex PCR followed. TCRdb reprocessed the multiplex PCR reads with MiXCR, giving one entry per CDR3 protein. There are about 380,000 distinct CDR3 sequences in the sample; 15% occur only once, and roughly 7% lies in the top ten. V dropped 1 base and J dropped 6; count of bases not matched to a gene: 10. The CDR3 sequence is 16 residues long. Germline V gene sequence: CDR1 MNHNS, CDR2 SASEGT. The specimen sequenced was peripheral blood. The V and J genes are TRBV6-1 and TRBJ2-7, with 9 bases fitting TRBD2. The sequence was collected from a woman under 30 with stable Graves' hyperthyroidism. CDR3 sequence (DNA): TGTGCCAGCAGTGAAGTGGGGGTAGCGGGGGCGATCGAGCAGTACTTC. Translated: CASSEVGVAGAIEQYF.